This paragraph covers one TCR beta chain sequence. The CDR3 consists of 14 residues. Trimming took off 7 bases at V and 2 bases at J, with 15 bases between the two ends. Germline CDR1 and CDR2: MNHNS and SASEGT. The source of the sample is a study of T cells in Graves' hyperthyroidism and ophthalmopathy. What was amplified from RNA transcripts were TCR beta CDR3 regions. The study used the HTBI primer set for a first-round RT-PCR of the TCR CDR3. TCRdb called the multiplex PCR reads again in MiXCR, with one record for every CDR3 protein. This sample yields about 560,000 distinct CDR3 sequences, of which 35% to 55% are seen a single time; 8.2% belongs to the top ten. Researchers defined stable Graves' hyperthyroidism as no ophthalmopathy progression within 18 months.

The chain uses TRBV6-1 and TRBJ2-7, with D perhaps matching TRBD2 (5 bases). This TCR came from a woman aged 18-29 years with Graves' hyperthyroidism. The sequencing input was peripheral blood or thyroid tissue (not recorded which). CDR3 DNA: TGTGCCAGCATCGGCCAGCGGTTGACCTACGAGCAGTACTTC. Translation gives CASIGQRLTYEQYF.